This entry features one T cell receptor (beta chain) sequence. Its antigen is not identified. A read error may produce the germline difference seen at one junction end. CDR3 length equals 15 residues. Germline V CDR1 and CDR2: LGHNA, YNFKEQ. RNA was extracted from bulk tissue without any cell sorting. The data belong to a study of tumor and adjacent non-tumor tissue in lung cancer. General observations from the study: In normal lung, the top 100 clones were significantly more dominant than in tumor.

Three rounds of nested PCR, following a modified ARM-PCR protocol, produced the TCRbeta library. TCRdb recomputed calls from the multiplex PCR reads with MiXCR, one row per CDR3 protein. The sample holds tens of thousands of distinct CDR3 sequences; 67% are singletons and the top ten take approximately 20%. Sequenced sample: lung tumor tissue. The genes are TRBV4-2 and TRBJ2-1; D remains unclear. The clonotype comes from a man in his sixties with non-small cell lung cancer. CDR3 nucleotides: TGTGCCAGCAGCCGAGATGAACGGTCCTACAACGAGCAGTTCTTC. Protein product: CASSRDERSYNEQFF.